A single sample gave rise to the 20 T cell receptor beta chains below, sequenced in a study of blood T cell repertoires in COVID-19. Here immunoSEQ multiplex PCR was the method, and the copy in TCRdb shows in-frame clones only, minus some. Of about 430,000 clones detected, roughly 88% appear once; the ten largest clones hold approximately 1.5%. The sequencing input was PBMCs or T cells enriched from blood (not recorded which). The receptor source for this set is a woman in her late teens or twenties who had been exposed to COVID-19.

J is TRBJ1-2 and V is TRBV5-1; D is unresolved. Germline V CDR1 and CDR2: SGHRS, YFSETQ. The CDR3 runs 14 residues. Trimming pared 0 bases from V and 0 bases from J, leaving 6 bases between. The CDR3 sequence is CASSLAQSNYGYTF. In DNA, the CDR3 is TGCGCCAGCAGCTTGGCCCAATCTAACTATGGCTACACCTTC.

The chain employs TRBV7-2 and TRBJ2-3, with TRBD2 matching over 8 bases. The junction had 4 bases not matched to a gene; V was cut back by 3 bases and J by 2 bases. Germline-derived CDR1 and CDR2 are SGHTA and FQGNSA. The length of the CDR3 is 15 residues. The CDR3 sequence is CASSFGAGDTDTQYF. The CDR3 DNA follows: TGTGCCAGCAGCTTTGGAGCGGGAGACACAGATACGCAGTATTTT.

CDR3 bases: TGCGCCAGCAGCCAAGACAGGGACTATGGCTACACCTTC. The encoded protein is CASSQDRDYGYTF. This chain joins TRBV4-3 and TRBJ1-2, with a tentative D call TRBD1 (5 bases). The V gene lost 0 bases and the J gene lost 3 bases, with 5 bases spanning the gap. This CDR3 spans 13 amino acids. Germline CDR1 LGHNA, CDR2 YSLEER.

Here the CDR3 DNA reads TGTGCCAGCAGCCAAGAACTCCCTCGGGCAGGGGGGAGCTACACCTTC. Translation gives CASSQELPRAGGSYTF. This rearrangement joins TRBV3-1 (or the pseudogene TRBV3-2) to TRBJ1-2; 7 nucleotides line up with TRBD1. The J segment lost 9 bases and the V segment lost 0 bases, leaving 13 bases of the junction unmatched. CDR1 is LGHDT and CDR2 is YNNKEL in the germline V gene (reference sequence). This CDR3 is built from 16 residues.

V is TRBV5-8 and J is TRBJ2-7, with D possibly TRBD1 on 6 matching bases. CDR1 is SGHTS and CDR2 is YDEGEE in the germline V gene. The CDR3 runs 15 residues. V lost 2 bases to trimming and J lost 0 bases, with 12 bases between them. As DNA, the CDR3 is TGTGCCAGCAGCTTCTGGCAGGGGCTCTCCTACGAGCAGTACTTC. Amino acid sequence: CASSFWQGLSYEQYF.

The chain has TRBV29-1 and TRBJ2-3; unclear D gene. The CDR3 is 13 amino acids. With 1 base removed from V and 4 bases from J, the gap between germline ends came to 9 bases. Germline-derived CDR1 and CDR2 are SQVTM and ANQGSEA. The CDR3 region is CSVEAVIADTQYF. As DNA, the CDR3 is TGCAGCGTTGAAGCCGTTATCGCAGATACGCAGTATTTT.

This clone was detected only a few times. The chain is built from TRBV28 and TRBJ1-5, with D uncertain. The germline gives CDR1 MDHEN, CDR2 SYDVKM. Deletions cut 3 bases from V and 7 bases from J, with 13 bases between. The CDR3 has 14 residues. DNA of the CDR3: TGTGCCAGCAGTTTTGCGGGGTCGAGGCAGCCCCAGCATTTT. Translating gives CASSFAGSRQPQHF.

The CDR3, as DNA: TGCAGCGTTGGCGGGACAGGAAGGCGTGGGGAGCTGTTTTTT. Translating it yields CSVGGTGRRGELFF. The chain carries TRBV29-1 and TRBJ2-2; TRBD1 matches 8 bases. This CDR3 has 14 residues. Germline trimming cut 4 bases from V and 8 bases from J; bases unmatched to any gene: 9. Germline V gene data show CDR1 as SQVTM and CDR2 as ANQGSEA.

The genes are TRBV14 and TRBJ1-3, with 8 bases matching TRBD1. Germline lookup yields CDR1 SGHDN and CDR2 FVKESK. Germline trimming cut 2 bases from V and 0 bases from J; bases unmatched to any gene: 3. The CDR3 loop spans 16 amino acids. Written as DNA, the CDR3 is TGTGCCAGCAGCCAAAGGGACAGGCGCTCTGGAAACACCATATATTTT. Its translation is CASSQRDRRSGNTIYF.

The chain carries TRBV5-5 and TRBJ1-6; TRBD1 agrees at 10 bases. Germline values: CDR1 SGHKS, CDR2 YYEKEE (reference sequence). V shed 2 bases, J shed 7 bases, and the junction held 6 bases outside the gene matches. This CDR3 is 16 amino acids long. The CDR3 coding sequence is TGTGCCAGCAGCTTCACCGGGACAGGGGAGAATTCACCCCTCCACTTT. This sequence encodes CASSFTGTGENSPLHF.

Concerning this clone itself: This sample also contains other DNA sequences that code for the same CDR3. V gene TRBV19 combines with J gene TRBJ1-5, with D perhaps TRBD1 (5 bases). Germline loops: CDR1 LNHDA, CDR2 SQIVND (reference sequence). Trimming pared 3 bases from V and 2 bases from J, leaving 8 bases between. The CDR3 is 14 amino acids. The CDR3, as DNA: TGTGCCAGTAGTATTGCGGGGGGCAATCAGCCCCAGCATTTT. It is translated as CASSIAGGNQPQHF.

The gene calls are TRBV9 and TRBJ1-1, with 10 positions matching TRBD1. The germline V gene has CDR1 SGDLS and CDR2 YYNGEE. The CDR3 sequence is 14 residues long. V shed 5 bases and J 5 bases; nucleotides not matched to a gene: 6. CDR3 coding DNA: TGTGCCAGCAGAGAAGGGACAGGGGAAACTGAAGCTTTCTTT. It encodes CASREGTGETEAFF.

This clone was seen a single time. The chain employs TRBV28 and TRBJ2-7; TRBD2 agrees at 7 bases. This CDR3 spans 13 amino acids. Germline assignment: CDR1 MDHEN and CDR2 SYDVKM. The V segment lost 6 bases and the J segment 6 bases; nucleotides outside the gene matches: 8. The CDR3, as DNA: TGTGCCAGCAGGTCTAGCGGAGGGGTCGAGCAGTACTTC. It translates to CASRSSGGVEQYF. The whole variable domain, filled in from reference TRBV28 and TRBJ2-7, reads DVKVTQSSRYLVKRTGEKVFLECVQDMDHENMFWYRQDPGLGLRLIYFSYDVKMKEKGDIPEGYSVSREKKERFSLILESASTNQTSMYLCASRSSGGVEQYFGPGTRLTVT.

The chain uses TRBV10-3 and TRBJ2-7; D not certain. The CDR3 is made up of 11 amino acids. Germline loops: CDR1 ENHRY, CDR2 SYGVKD. Trimming took 6 bases from V and 0 from J, leaving 3 bases between them. The CDR3 sequence is CAISHSYEQYF. Written as DNA, the CDR3 is TGTGCCATCAGCCACTCCTACGAGCAGTACTTC.

This clone appeared a single time. The chain has TRBV7-8 and TRBJ1-4; no firm D call. The CDR3 has 15 amino acids. Trimming left V 2 bases short and J 0 bases short, with 7 bases between. Looked up from germline, CDR1 is SGHVS and CDR2 is FQNEAQ. CDR3 loop: CASSLTPTTNEKLFF. The CDR3 region has the DNA TGTGCCAGCAGCTTAACCCCTACAACTAATGAAAAACTGTTTTTT.

This sequence joins TRBV5-4 and TRBJ1-2; tentative D call: TRBD1 (5 bases). The CDR3 covers 14 residues. Trimming cost V 6 bases and J 5 bases, with 17 bases left between them. In germline, CDR1 is SGHNT, CDR2 YYREEE (reference sequence). CDR3 in amino acids: CASTRSGVAYGYTF. The CDR3 nucleotides read TGTGCCAGCACCAGGTCGGGGGTTGCTTATGGCTACACCTTC. The full variable domain, with the rest looked up from reference TRBV5-4 and TRBJ1-2, is ETGVTQSPTHLIKTRGQQVTLRCSSQSGHNTVSWYQQALGQGPQFIFQYYREEENGRGNFPPRFSGLQFPNYSSELNVNALELDDSALYLCASTRSGVAYGYTFGSGTRLTVV.

The chain employs TRBV24-1 and TRBJ1-1; D is undetermined. This CDR3 comprises 15 residues. The V end was cut by 3 bases, the J end by 3 bases, with 13 bases between. The germline gives CDR1 KGHDR, CDR2 SFDVKD. CDR3 sequence (DNA): TGTGCCACCAGTGATGCCGCCGGGTCTCACACTGAAGCTTTCTTT. This encodes CATSDAAGSHTEAFF.

CDR3 loop: CSASPRGEPYGYTF. Here the CDR3 DNA reads TGCAGTGCGAGTCCCCGGGGAGAGCCCTATGGCTACACCTTC. This chain connects TRBV20-1 to TRBJ1-2, with D unclear. The CDR3 runs to 14 residues. CDR1 and CDR2 from the germline V gene are DFQATT and SNEGSKA (reference sequence). Trimming shortened V by 6 bases and J by 4 bases, and 18 bases separated the two germline ends.

The chain combines TRBV27 with TRBJ1-4, with 7 positions matching TRBD1. Germline V gene data show CDR1 as MNHEY and CDR2 as SMNVEV (reference sequence). The CDR3 sequence is 15 residues long. V was pared by 2 bases and J by 4 bases, with 4 bases of the junction left unmatched. The CDR3 bases are TGTGCCAGCAGTTTACAGGGGGGTTTTAATGAAAAACTGTTTTTT. Its protein is CASSLQGGFNEKLFF.

The count of this clone is one. This chain connects TRBV19 to TRBJ2-7; D possibly corresponds to TRBD2 (6 bases). In germline, CDR1 is LNHDA, CDR2 SQIVND (reference sequence). The CDR3 totals 14 residues. V lost 5 bases and J lost 1, with 12 bases in between. CDR3 DNA: TGTGCCAGTAGTTGGACGGGAGCTTCCTACGAGCAGTACTTC. Its translation is CASSWTGASYEQYF. The complete variable domain, with remaining parts taken from reference TRBV19 and TRBJ2-7, reads DGGITQSPKYLFRKEGQNVTLSCEQNLNHDAMYWYRQDPGQGLRLIYYSQIVNDFQKGDIAEGYSVSREKKESFPLTVTSAQKNPTAFYLCASSWTGASYEQYFGPGTRLTVT.